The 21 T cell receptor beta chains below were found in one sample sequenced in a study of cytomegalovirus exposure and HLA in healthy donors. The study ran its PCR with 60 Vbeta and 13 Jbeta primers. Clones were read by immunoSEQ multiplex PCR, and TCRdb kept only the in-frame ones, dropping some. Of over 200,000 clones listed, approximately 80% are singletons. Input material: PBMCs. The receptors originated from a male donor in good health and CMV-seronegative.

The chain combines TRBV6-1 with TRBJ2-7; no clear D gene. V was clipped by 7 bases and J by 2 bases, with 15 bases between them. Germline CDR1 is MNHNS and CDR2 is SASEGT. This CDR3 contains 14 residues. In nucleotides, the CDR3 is TGTGCCAGCAAGGTTCAGGTGACAACCTACGAGCAGTACTTC. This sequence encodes CASKVQVTTYEQYF.

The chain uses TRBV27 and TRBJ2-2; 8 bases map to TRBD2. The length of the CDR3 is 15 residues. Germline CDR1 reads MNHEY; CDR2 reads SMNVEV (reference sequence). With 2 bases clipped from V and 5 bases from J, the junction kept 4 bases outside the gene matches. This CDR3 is CASSLLAGGTGELFF. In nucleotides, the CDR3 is TGTGCCAGCAGTTTACTAGCGGGTGGTACCGGGGAGCTGTTTTTT.

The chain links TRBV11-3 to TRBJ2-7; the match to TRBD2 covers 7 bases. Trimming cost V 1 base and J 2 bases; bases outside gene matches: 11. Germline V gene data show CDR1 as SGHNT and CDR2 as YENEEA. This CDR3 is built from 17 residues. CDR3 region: CASSLGNSGSMTYEQYF. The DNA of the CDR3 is TGTGCCAGCAGCTTAGGTAATAGCGGGTCCATGACCTACGAGCAGTACTTC.

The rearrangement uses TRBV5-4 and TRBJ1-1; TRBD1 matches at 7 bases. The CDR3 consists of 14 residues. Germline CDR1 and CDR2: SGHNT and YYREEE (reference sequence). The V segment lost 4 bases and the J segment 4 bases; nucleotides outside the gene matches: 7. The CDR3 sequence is CASSQDRESTEAFF. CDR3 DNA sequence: TGTGCCAGCAGCCAAGACAGGGAGAGCACTGAAGCTTTCTTT.

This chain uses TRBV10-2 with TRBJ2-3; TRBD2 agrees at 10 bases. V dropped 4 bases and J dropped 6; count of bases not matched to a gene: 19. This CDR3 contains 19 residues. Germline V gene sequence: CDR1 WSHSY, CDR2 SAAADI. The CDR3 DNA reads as TGCGCCAGCAGTGTCCCTTGGACTAGCGGACCGAGGGTGTCCGATACGCAGTATTTT. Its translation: CASSVPWTSGPRVSDTQYF.

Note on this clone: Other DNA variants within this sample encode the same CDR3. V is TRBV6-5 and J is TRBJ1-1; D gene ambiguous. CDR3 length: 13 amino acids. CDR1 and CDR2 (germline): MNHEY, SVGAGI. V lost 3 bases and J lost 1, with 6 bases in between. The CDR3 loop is CASSYGQNTEAFF. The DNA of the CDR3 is TGTGCCAGCAGTTATGGCCAGAACACTGAAGCTTTCTTT.

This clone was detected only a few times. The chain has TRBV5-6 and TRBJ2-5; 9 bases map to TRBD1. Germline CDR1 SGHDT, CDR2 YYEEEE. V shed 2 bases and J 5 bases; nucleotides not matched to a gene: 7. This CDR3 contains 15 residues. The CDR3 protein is CASSFSGTGSETQYF. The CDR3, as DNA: TGTGCCAGCAGCTTTTCCGGGACAGGGTCGGAGACCCAGTACTTC.

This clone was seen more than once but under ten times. CDR3: CASSPPLAGGIDTQYF. In DNA, the CDR3 is TGTGCCAGCTCACCACCATTGGCGGGAGGTATCGATACGCAGTATTTT. The V gene is TRBV18, the J gene TRBJ2-3; 8 bases match TRBD2. J gave up 6 bases and V 0 bases, and 8 bases lay outside the gene matches. The CDR3 consists of 16 residues. Germline V gives CDR1 KGHSH, CDR2 LQKENI. The full variable domain, completed using reference TRBV18 and TRBJ2-3, is NAGVMQNPRHLVRRRGQEARLRCSPMKGHSHVYWYRQLPEEGLKFMVYLQKENIIDESGMPKERFSAEFPKEGPSILRIQQVVRGDSAAYFCASSPPLAGGIDTQYFGPGTRLTVL.

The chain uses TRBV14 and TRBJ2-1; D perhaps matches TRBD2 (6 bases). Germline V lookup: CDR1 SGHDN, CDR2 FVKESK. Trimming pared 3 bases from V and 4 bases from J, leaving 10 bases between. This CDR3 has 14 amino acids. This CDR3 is CASSHRGIYNEQFF. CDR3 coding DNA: TGTGCCAGCAGCCACCGCGGGATATACAATGAGCAGTTCTTC. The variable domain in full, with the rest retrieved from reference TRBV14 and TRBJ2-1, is EAGVTQFPSHSVIEKGQTVTLRCDPISGHDNLYWYRRVMGKEIKFLLHFVKESKQDESGMPNNRFLAERTGGTYSTLKVQPAELEDSGVYFCASSHRGIYNEQFFGPGTRLTVL.

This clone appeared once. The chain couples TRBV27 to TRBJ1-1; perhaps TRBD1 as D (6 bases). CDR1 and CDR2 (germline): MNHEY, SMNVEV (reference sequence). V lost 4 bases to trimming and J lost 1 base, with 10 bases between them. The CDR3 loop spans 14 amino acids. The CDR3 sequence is CASSSGQKNTEAFF. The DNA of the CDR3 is TGTGCCAGCAGTTCCGGACAGAAGAACACTGAAGCTTTCTTT.

In DNA form, the CDR3 reads TGTGCCAGCAGCTTGGATAGGGGTTTGTTCGAAAACATTCAGTACTTC. Translated: CASSLDRGLFENIQYF. The chain uses TRBV5-5 and TRBJ2-4; a possible D gene is TRBD1 (5 bases). This CDR3 comprises 16 residues. The V gene's germline CDR1 is SGHKS and CDR2 YYEKEE (reference sequence). Trimming pared 0 bases from V and 5 bases from J, leaving 15 bases between.

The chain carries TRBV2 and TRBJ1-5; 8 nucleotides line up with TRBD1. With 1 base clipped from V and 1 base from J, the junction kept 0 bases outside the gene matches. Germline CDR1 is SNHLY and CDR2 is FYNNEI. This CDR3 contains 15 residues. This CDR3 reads CASSEDRGSNQPQHF. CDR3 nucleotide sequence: TGTGCCAGCAGTGAAGACAGGGGGAGCAATCAGCCCCAGCATTTT.

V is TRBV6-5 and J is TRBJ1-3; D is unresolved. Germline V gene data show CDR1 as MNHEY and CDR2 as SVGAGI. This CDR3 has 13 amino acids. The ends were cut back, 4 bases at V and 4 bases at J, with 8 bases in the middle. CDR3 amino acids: CASSWREGNTIYF. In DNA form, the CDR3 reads TGTGCCAGCAGTTGGAGGGAAGGAAACACCATATATTTT.

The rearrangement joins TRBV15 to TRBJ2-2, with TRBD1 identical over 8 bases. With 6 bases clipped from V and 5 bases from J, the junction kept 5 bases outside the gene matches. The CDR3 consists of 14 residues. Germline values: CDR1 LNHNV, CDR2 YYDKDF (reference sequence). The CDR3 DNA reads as TGTGCCACCAGACAGGACAGGGTTACCGGGGAGCTGTTTTTT. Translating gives CATRQDRVTGELFF.

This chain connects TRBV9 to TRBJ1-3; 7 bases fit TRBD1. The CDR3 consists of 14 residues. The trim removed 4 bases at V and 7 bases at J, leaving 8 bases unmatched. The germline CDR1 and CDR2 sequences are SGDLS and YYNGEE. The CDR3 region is CASSLGQAVNTIYF. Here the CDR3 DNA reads TGTGCCAGCAGCCTCGGACAGGCTGTGAACACCATATATTTT. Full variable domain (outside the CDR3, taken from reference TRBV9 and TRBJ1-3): DSGVTQTPKHLITATGQRVTLRCSPRSGDLSVYWYQQSLDQGLQFLIQYYNGEERAKGNILERFSAQQFPDLHSELNLSSLELGDSALYFCASSLGQAVNTIYFGEGSWLTVV.

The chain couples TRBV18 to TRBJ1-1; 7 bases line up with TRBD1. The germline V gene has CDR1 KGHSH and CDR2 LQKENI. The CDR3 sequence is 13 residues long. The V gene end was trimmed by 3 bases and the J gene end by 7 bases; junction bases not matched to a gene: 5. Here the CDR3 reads CASSPLGTDEAFF. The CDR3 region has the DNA TGTGCCAGCTCACCTTTAGGGACAGATGAAGCTTTCTTT.

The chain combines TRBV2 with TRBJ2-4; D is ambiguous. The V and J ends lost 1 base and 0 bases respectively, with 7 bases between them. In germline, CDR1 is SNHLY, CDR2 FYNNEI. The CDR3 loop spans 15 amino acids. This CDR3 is CASSEGAIAKNIQYF. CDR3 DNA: TGTGCCAGCAGTGAAGGGGCGATAGCCAAAAACATTCAGTACTTC. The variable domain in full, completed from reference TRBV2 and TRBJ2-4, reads EPEVTQTPSHQVTQMGQEVILRCVPISNHLYFYWYRQILGQKVEFLVSFYNNEISEKSEIFDDQFSVERPDGSNFTLKIRSTKLEDSAMYFCASSEGAIAKNIQYFGAGTRLSVL.

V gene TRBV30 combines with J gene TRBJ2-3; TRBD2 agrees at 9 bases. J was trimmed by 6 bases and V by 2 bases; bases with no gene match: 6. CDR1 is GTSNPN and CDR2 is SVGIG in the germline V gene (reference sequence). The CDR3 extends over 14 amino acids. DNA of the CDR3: TGTGCCTGGAGTCCCCTAGCGGGACTGGATACGCAGTATTTT. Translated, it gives CAWSPLAGLDTQYF.

In DNA form, the CDR3 reads TGCGCCAGCAGCCACAGACTAGCGGGAGATATTTACAATGAGCAGTTCTTC. It codes for CASSHRLAGDIYNEQFF. The rearrangement links TRBV4-1 to TRBJ2-1, with 12 bases matching TRBD2. J lost 4 bases, V lost 3 bases, and 7 bases had no gene match. This CDR3 comprises 17 residues. From germline, CDR1 is MGHRA and CDR2 YSYEKL.

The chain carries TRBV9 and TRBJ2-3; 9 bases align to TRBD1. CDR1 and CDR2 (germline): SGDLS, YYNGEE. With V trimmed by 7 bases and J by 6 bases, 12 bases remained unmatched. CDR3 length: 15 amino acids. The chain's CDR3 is CASGLQGALMDTQYF. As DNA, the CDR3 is TGTGCCAGCGGATTACAGGGGGCTTTAATGGATACGCAGTATTTT.

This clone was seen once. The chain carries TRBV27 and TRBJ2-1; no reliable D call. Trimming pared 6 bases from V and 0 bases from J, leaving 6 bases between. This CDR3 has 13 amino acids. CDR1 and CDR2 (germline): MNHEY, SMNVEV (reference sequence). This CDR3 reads CASSLSSYNEQFF. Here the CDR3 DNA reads TGTGCCAGCAGCCTAAGCTCCTACAATGAGCAGTTCTTC.